Presented here are 26 T cell receptor beta chains from one specimen sequenced in a study of identical twins (dated by TCRdb to 2016 to 2018). Library generation was performed with 5' RACE. TCRdb records Illumina HiSeq 2000 as the sequencer. TCRdb reprocessed the public reads (quality trimming at Q25 with fastp, clone calling with MiXCR) and kept in-frame beta chains. Entries are consolidated by CDR3 protein sequence, retaining the most common genes and DNA. The sample table lists around 650,000 distinct CDR3 sequences, just over 7% of them with a count of one. The ten largest make up 1.6% of the sample. The sample also formed part of further work on yellow fever vaccine responses in identical twins.

Sequences were obtained from PBMCs. The receptors derive from a woman younger than 35 in good health.

This clonotype was recorded many times. The gene calls are TRBV20-1 and TRBJ2-1; either TRBD1 or TRBD2 may fit D (6 bases each). Germline values: CDR1 DFQATT, CDR2 SNEGSKA (reference sequence). The CDR3 runs 12 residues. DNA for the CDR3: TGCAGCACAGGGAGGTCCTACAATGAGCAGTTCTTC. Protein sequence: CSTGRSYNEQFF.

At least ten counts were recorded for this clonotype. CDR3 loop: CASSQGWGEQYF. CDR3 coding DNA: TGTGCCAGCAGTCAGGGGTGGGGGGAGCAGTACTTC. This chain connects TRBV6-5 to TRBJ2-7, with a tentative D call TRBD1 (6 bases). The V gene lost 5 bases and the J gene lost 7 bases, with 12 bases spanning the gap. The CDR3 runs 12 residues. Per germline, CDR1 MNHEY and CDR2 SVGAGI.

This chain uses TRBV7-6 with TRBJ2-1; D gene uncertain. This CDR3 has 15 amino acids. Germline CDR1 SGHVS, CDR2 FNYEAQ. The germline V and J ends were trimmed by 4 bases and 4 bases, with 14 bases remaining between them. The CDR3 protein is CASSSKTPGYNEQFF. The CDR3, as DNA: TGTGCCAGCAGCTCCAAGACCCCAGGTTACAATGAGCAGTTCTTC. The full variable domain, rest sourced from reference TRBV7-6 and TRBJ2-1, is GAGVSQSPRYKVTKRGQDVALRCDPISGHVSLYWYRQALGQGPEFLTYFNYEAQQDKSGLPNDRFSAERPEGSISTLTIQRTEQRDSAMYRCASSSKTPGYNEQFFGPGTRLTVL.

There are many counts of this clonotype. The CDR3 DNA follows: TGTGCCAGCACCGTAAAGGGAGGGGGCTACGAGCAGTACTTC. As protein: CASTVKGGGYEQYF. The chain joins TRBV12-3 or TRBV12-4 to TRBJ2-7; D possibly corresponds to TRBD2 (7 bases). The CDR3 totals 14 residues. Deletions cut 7 bases from V and 3 bases from J, with 16 bases between.

V usage is TRBV11-3 and J usage is TRBJ2-7; D is perhaps TRBD2 (6 bases). Germline V gene lookup returns CDR1 SGHNT and CDR2 YENEEA. Trimming removed 6 bases at V and 0 bases at J, with 18 bases between. The CDR3 is made up of 16 amino acids. The chain's CDR3 is CASSSSRLGSSYEQYF. In DNA form, the CDR3 reads TGTGCCAGCAGTTCCTCAAGACTAGGGAGCTCCTACGAGCAGTACTTC.

This clonotype has just a few counts. The chain joins TRBV6-1 to TRBJ2-7, with TRBD2 matching over 11 bases. With V trimmed by 1 base and J by 3 bases, 26 bases remained unmatched. The CDR3 runs 23 residues. Germline-derived CDR1 and CDR2 are MNHNS and SASEGT. The CDR3 nucleotides read TGTGCCAGCAGTGAAGTTAACTTCATCGGGAGGACTAGCGGGCCCTTATACTTCTACGAGCAGTACGTC. Residues: CASSEVNFIGRTSGPLYFYEQYV.

This clonotype occurred many times. The chain employs TRBV6-5 and TRBJ2-5, with 7 bases matching TRBD1. The length of the CDR3 is 14 residues. Unmatched junction bases numbered 3, after V lost 0 bases and J lost 5 bases. CDR1 and CDR2 from the germline V gene are MNHEY and SVGAGI. The CDR3 region has the DNA TGTGCCAGCAGTTACTCTACAGGGGACGAGACCCAGTACTTC. It is translated as CASSYSTGDETQYF.

This clonotype has more than one count but fewer than ten. Here the CDR3 reads CASSLASGIRQYV. Written as DNA, the CDR3 is TGTGCCAGCAGTTTAGCGTCAGGGATAAGGCAGTACGTC. The chain recombines TRBV12-3 or TRBV12-4 with TRBJ2-7, with D perhaps matching TRBD1 (5 bases). The germline V and J ends were trimmed by 0 bases and 9 bases, with 12 bases remaining between them. The CDR3 extends over 13 amino acids.

In this sample, this clonotype turned up many times. The CDR3 region is CASSSQGYYGYTF. CDR3 DNA sequence: TGTGCCAGCAGTTCGCAGGGATACTATGGCTACACCTTC. The rearrangement links TRBV27 to TRBJ1-2, with D tentatively TRBD1 (5 bases). This CDR3 region has 13 residues. The germline gives CDR1 MNHEY, CDR2 SMNVEV (reference sequence). The germline V and J ends were trimmed by 4 bases and 3 bases, with 9 bases remaining between them.

The chain recombines TRBV6-1 with TRBJ1-2; D ambiguous. V was shortened by 6 bases and J by 2 bases, with 16 bases between the two germline ends. This CDR3 is 15 amino acids long. CDR1 is MNHNS and CDR2 is SASEGT in the germline V gene. CDR3 in amino acids: CASRGQSAGNYGYTF. For the CDR3, the DNA is TGTGCCAGCAGGGGCCAATCGGCAGGAAACTATGGCTACACCTTC.

The CDR3 region is CASSPRDRADGYTF. CDR3 DNA sequence: TGTGCCAGCTCACCACGGGACAGGGCGGATGGCTACACCTTC. The chain has TRBV18 and TRBJ1-2, with TRBD1 matching over 9 bases. CDR3 length: 14 residues. The J segment lost 6 bases and the V segment lost 1 base, leaving 3 bases of the junction unmatched. Germline V CDR1 and CDR2: KGHSH, LQKENI.

This clonotype was counted ten times or more. This chain links TRBV12-3 or TRBV12-4 with TRBJ2-1; 12 bases match TRBD2. Trimming took 9 bases from V and 4 from J; bases not matched to a gene: 7. CDR3 length equals 15 residues. The CDR3, as DNA: TGTGCCAGTACCGCTAGCGGGGGGGCATACAATGAGCAGTTCTTC. Translated: CASTASGGAYNEQFF.

This clonotype was recorded at least ten times. V gene TRBV5-1 combines with J gene TRBJ1-2, with 7 bases matching TRBD1. The germline CDR1 and CDR2 sequences are SGHRS and YFSETQ. Losses at the gene ends were 2 bases for V and 0 bases for J; bases not matched to a gene: 10. The CDR3 is made up of 17 amino acids. For the CDR3, the DNA is TGCGCCAGCAGCTTATTAGGAACCAGGGGGGCTAACTATGGCTACACCTTC. Amino acid sequence: CASSLLGTRGANYGYTF. Based on the CDR3 plus reference TRBV5-1 and TRBJ1-2, the full variable domain is KAGVTQTPRYLIKTRGQQVTLSCSPISGHRSVSWYQQTPGQGLQFLFEYFSETQRNKGNFPGRFSGRQFSNSRSEMNVSTLELGDSALYLCASSLLGTRGANYGYTFGSGTRLTVV.

J is TRBJ2-2 and V is TRBV6-1; TRBD2 aligns across 11 bases. This CDR3 has 16 residues. J was trimmed by 4 bases and V by 6 bases; bases with no gene match: 7. The germline gives CDR1 MNHNS, CDR2 SASEGT. In DNA form, the CDR3 reads TGTGCCAGCAGAGCACTAGCGGGGGATTCCACCGGGGAGCTGTTTTTT. Translation: CASRALAGDSTGELFF.

This clonotype was observed a few times. V usage is TRBV27 and J usage is TRBJ2-7; D is possibly TRBD2 (6 bases). Trimming took off 3 bases at V and 12 bases at J, with 15 bases between the two ends. CDR1 MNHEY and CDR2 SMNVEV come from the germline V gene (reference sequence). The CDR3 covers 12 residues. CDR3 residues: CASSLRLGNLYF. The CDR3 coding sequence is TGTGCCAGCAGTTTGAGACTAGGGAATTTGTACTTC.

This clonotype was counted many times. The chain uses TRBV12-3 or TRBV12-4 and TRBJ1-1; D may be TRBD1 (6 bases). The germline V and J ends were trimmed by 5 bases and 13 bases, with 20 bases remaining between them. There are 13 residues in the CDR3. The DNA of the CDR3 is TGTGCCAGCAGTCCACCCCGTGCGGGGGCGGTTTTCTTT. Its protein is CASSPPRAGAVFF.

This clonotype has only a few counts. V gene TRBV12-3 or TRBV12-4 combines with J gene TRBJ2-5; D may be TRBD2 (6 bases). Deletions cut 6 bases from V and 5 bases from J, with 16 bases between. The CDR3 is 14 amino acids. The CDR3 spells CASSLRERVETQYF. CDR3 nucleotides: TGTGCCAGCAGCCTTCGGGAGAGGGTGGAGACCCAGTACTTC.

The chain uses TRBV3-1 and TRBJ2-2; D call uncertain. CDR1 and CDR2 (germline): LGHDT, YNNKEL (reference sequence). The V end was cut by 0 bases, the J end by 4 bases, with 6 bases between. The CDR3 is made up of 14 amino acids. This CDR3 is CASSQDPFTGELFF. The CDR3 DNA follows: TGTGCCAGCAGCCAAGATCCCTTCACCGGGGAGCTGTTTTTT.

This clonotype turned up a few times. This chain links TRBV3-1 with TRBJ1-1; TRBD1 agrees at 11 bases. Germline V CDR1 and CDR2: LGHDT, YNNKEL (reference sequence). This CDR3 is 16 amino acids long. V lost 6 bases and J lost 3; bases outside the gene matches: 9. Here the CDR3 DNA reads TGTGCCAGCAGGACCGGGACAGGGGGAATGCACACTGAAGCTTTCTTT. Translated: CASRTGTGGMHTEAFF.

This clonotype was found a few times. The rearrangement uses TRBV4-1 and TRBJ2-1; D gene uncertain. Germline V CDR1 and CDR2: MGHRA, YSYEKL. CDR3 size: 13 residues. The V end lost 0 bases, the J end lost 7 bases, and 7 bases lay between the germline ends. Written as DNA, the CDR3 is TGCGCCAGCAGCCAAGAGGCGATGAATGAGCAGTTCTTC. It translates to CASSQEAMNEQFF.

The sample holds a few counts of this clonotype. The CDR3 DNA follows: TGCAGTGCTAGAGATCGGGTTCTGCGGATCACAGATACGCAGTATTTT. Amino acids: CSARDRVLRITDTQYF. This chain links TRBV20-1 with TRBJ2-3; D not resolved. Per the germline V gene, CDR1 is DFQATT and CDR2 is SNEGSKA (reference sequence). V was pared by 0 bases and J by 2 bases, with 15 bases between. The CDR3 is 16 amino acids.

Many counts were recorded for this clonotype. The rearrangement links TRBV7-2 to TRBJ2-3; D is uncertain. CDR3 length: 15 residues. Germline values: CDR1 SGHTA, CDR2 FQGNSA. V was clipped by 3 bases and J by 1 base, with 11 bases between them. CDR3 loop: CASSFSGSGTDTQYF. The CDR3 nucleotides are TGTGCCAGCAGCTTTTCGGGCAGTGGCACAGATACGCAGTATTTT.

This clonotype was recorded many times. The genes are TRBV4-2 and TRBJ1-3, with 10 bases fitting TRBD1. From germline, CDR1 is LGHNA and CDR2 YNFKEQ. The trim removed 0 bases at V and 2 bases at J, leaving 10 bases unmatched. This CDR3 contains 19 residues. The CDR3 sequence: CASSQELGQGTRPGNTIYF. The CDR3 DNA reads TGTGCCAGCAGCCAAGAGTTGGGACAGGGGACTAGACCTGGAAACACCATATATTTT.

This clonotype was detected ten times or more. V and J are TRBV7-8 and TRBJ2-3, with TRBD2 identical over 8 bases. Germline CDR1 is SGHVS and CDR2 is FQNEAQ. J lost 3 bases, V lost 5 bases, and 10 bases had no gene match. This CDR3 is 16 amino acids long. The CDR3 region is CASSTRSGSQTDTQYF. CDR3 nucleotides: TGTGCCAGCAGCACCCGGAGCGGGAGTCAGACAGATACGCAGTATTTT.

This clonotype came up a few times. The chain uses TRBV5-1 and TRBJ2-1, with TRBD2 identical over 8 bases. The trim removed 4 bases at V and 7 bases at J, leaving 13 bases unmatched. The length of the CDR3 is 16 residues. Per the germline V gene, CDR1 is SGHRS and CDR2 is YFSETQ. For the CDR3, the DNA is TGCGCCAGCAGCCCACATAGCGGGACTTTCTTTAATGAGCAGTTCTTC. Its translation: CASSPHSGTFFNEQFF.

The chain couples TRBV12-3 or TRBV12-4 to TRBJ2-7; 7 bases are a match to TRBD2. The CDR3 has 13 amino acids. The junction had 2 bases not matched to a gene; V was cut back by 3 bases and J by 3 bases. DNA for the CDR3: TGTGCCAGCAGTTTCCGCGGGGGCTACGAGCAGTACGTC. This gives the protein CASSFRGGYEQYV.